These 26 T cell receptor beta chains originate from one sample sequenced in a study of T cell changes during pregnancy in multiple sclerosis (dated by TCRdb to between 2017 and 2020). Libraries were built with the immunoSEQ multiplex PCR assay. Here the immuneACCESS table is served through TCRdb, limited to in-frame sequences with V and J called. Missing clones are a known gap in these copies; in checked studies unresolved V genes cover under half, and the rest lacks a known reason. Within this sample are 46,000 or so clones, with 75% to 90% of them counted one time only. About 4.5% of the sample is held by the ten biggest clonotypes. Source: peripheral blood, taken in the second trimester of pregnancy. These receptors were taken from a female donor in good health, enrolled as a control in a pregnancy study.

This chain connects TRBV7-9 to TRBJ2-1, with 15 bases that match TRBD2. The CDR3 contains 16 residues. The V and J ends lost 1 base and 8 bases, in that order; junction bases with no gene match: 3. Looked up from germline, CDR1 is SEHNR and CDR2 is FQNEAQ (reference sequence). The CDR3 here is CASSLEGLAGGDEQFF. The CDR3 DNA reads TGTGCCAGCAGCTTAGAGGGACTAGCGGGAGGCGATGAGCAGTTCTTC.

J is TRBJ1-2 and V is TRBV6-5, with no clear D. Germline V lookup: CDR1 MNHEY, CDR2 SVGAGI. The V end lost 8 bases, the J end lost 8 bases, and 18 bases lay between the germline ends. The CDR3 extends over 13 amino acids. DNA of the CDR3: TGTGCCAGCCTCCCCCCCGAAGGGAGAGGCTACACCTTC. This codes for CASLPPEGRGYTF.

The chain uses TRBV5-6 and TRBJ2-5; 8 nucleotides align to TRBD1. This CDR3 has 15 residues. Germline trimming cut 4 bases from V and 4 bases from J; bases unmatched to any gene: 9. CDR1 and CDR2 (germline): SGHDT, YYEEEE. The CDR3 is CASSLTPGGLETQYF. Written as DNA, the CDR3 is TGTGCCAGCAGCCTGACGCCAGGGGGCCTAGAGACCCAGTACTTC.

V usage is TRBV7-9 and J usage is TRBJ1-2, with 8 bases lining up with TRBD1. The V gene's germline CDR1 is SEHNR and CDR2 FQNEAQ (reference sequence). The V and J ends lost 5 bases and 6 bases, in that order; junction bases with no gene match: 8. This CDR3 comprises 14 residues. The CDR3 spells CASSPGTGPNGYTF. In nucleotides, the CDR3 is TGTGCCAGCAGCCCCGGGACAGGACCTAATGGCTACACCTTC.

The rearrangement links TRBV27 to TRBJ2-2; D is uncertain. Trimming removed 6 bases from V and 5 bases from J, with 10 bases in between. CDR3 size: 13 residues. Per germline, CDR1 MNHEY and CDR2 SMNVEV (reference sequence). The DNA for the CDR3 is TGTGCCAGCAGCCCATCCGGGACCGGGGAGCTGTTTTTT. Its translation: CASSPSGTGELFF.

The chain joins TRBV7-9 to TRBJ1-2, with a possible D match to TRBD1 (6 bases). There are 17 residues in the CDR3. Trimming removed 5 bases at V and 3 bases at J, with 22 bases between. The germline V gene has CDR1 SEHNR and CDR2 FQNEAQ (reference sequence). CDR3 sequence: CASSPWGKGVRDYGYTF. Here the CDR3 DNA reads TGTGCCAGCAGCCCCTGGGGTAAGGGGGTCAGGGACTATGGCTACACCTTC.

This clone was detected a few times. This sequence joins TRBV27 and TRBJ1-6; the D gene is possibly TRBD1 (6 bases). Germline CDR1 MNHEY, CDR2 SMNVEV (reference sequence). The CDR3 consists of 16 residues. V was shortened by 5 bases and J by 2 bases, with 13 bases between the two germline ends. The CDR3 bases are TGTGCCAGCAGTGCCGCAGGGGTCACCTATAATTCACCCCTCCACTTT. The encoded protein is CASSAAGVTYNSPLHF.

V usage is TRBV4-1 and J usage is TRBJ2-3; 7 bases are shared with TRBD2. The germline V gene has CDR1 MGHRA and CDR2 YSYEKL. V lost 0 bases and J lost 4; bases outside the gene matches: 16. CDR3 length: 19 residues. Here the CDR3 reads CASSQDPKGIAGFADTQYF. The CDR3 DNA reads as TGCGCCAGCAGCCAAGATCCCAAAGGAATAGCGGGTTTTGCAGATACGCAGTATTTT.

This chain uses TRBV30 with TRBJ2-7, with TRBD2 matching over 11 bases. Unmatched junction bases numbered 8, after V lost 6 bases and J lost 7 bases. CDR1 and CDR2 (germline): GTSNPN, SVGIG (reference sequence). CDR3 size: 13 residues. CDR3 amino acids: CACLLAGAQEQYF. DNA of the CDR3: TGTGCCTGCCTACTAGCGGGAGCTCAAGAGCAGTACTTC. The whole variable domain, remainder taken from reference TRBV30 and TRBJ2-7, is SQTIHQWPATLVQPVGSPLSLECTVEGTSNPNLYWYRQAAGRGLQLLFYSVGIGQISSEVPQNLSASRPQDRQFILSSKKLLLSDSGFYLCACLLAGAQEQYFGPGTRLTVT.

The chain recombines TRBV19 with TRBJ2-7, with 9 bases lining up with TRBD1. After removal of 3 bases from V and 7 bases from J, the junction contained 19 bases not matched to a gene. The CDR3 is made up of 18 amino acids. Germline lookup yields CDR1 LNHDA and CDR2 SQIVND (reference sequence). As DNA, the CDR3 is TGTGCCAGTAGTATTTCCGGGGACAGGGACTTTCTTCGACGGGAGCAGTACTTC. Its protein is CASSISGDRDFLRREQYF.

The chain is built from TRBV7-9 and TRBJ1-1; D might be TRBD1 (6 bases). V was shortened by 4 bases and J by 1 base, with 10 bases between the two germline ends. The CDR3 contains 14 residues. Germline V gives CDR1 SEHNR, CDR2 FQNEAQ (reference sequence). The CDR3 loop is CASSYRTANTEAFF. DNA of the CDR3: TGTGCCAGCAGCTACCGGACAGCGAACACTGAAGCTTTCTTT.

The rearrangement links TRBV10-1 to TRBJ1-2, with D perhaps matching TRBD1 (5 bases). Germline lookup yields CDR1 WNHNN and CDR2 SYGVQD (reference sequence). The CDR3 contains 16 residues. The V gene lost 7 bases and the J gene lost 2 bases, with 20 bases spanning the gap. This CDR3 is CASTRPPDRHNYGYTF. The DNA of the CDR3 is TGCGCCAGCACCAGACCCCCAGACAGACACAACTATGGCTACACCTTC.

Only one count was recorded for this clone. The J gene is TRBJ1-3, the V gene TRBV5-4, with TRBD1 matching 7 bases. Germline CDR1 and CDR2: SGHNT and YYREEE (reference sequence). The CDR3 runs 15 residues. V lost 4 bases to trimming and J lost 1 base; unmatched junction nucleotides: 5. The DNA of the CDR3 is TGTGCCAGCAGCCTGAAGGGGGCATCTGGAAACACCATATATTTT. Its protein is CASSLKGASGNTIYF.

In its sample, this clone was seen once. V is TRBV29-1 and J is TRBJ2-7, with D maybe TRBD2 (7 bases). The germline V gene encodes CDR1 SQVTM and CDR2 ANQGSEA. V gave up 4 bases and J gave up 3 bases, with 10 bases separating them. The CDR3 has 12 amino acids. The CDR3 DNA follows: TGCAGCGTTGGGGAGGGGGGCTACGAGCAGTACTTC. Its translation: CSVGEGGYEQYF.

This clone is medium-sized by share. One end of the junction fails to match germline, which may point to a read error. CDR3 in amino acids: CASRLGQGYEQYF. The CDR3 DNA is TGTGCCAGCAGGTTAGGACAGGGCTACGAGCAGTACTTC. The V gene is TRBV13, the J gene TRBJ2-7; 8 bases line up with TRBD1. The V gene's germline CDR1 is PRHDT and CDR2 FYEKMQ (reference sequence). This CDR3 spans 13 amino acids.

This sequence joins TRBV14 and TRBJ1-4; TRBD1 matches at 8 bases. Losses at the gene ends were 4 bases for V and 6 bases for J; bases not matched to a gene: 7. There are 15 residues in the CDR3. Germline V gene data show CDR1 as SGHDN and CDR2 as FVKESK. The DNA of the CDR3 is TGTGCCAGCAGCCTCCCCGGGGGACAGGATGAAAAACTGTTTTTT. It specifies CASSLPGGQDEKLFF.

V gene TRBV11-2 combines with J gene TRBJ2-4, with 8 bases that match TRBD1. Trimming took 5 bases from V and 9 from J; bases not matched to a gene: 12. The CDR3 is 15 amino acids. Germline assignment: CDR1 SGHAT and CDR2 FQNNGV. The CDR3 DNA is TGTGCCAGCAGCGTTATGGGACAGGTCTTAGGCATTCAGTACTTC. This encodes CASSVMGQVLGIQYF.

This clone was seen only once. The CDR3 nucleotides are TGTGCCATCAGACCGGGACAGGGGGGTTCGGAGCAGTACTTC. Translation: CAIRPGQGGSEQYF. V and J are TRBV10-3 and TRBJ2-7; 11 bases line up with TRBD1. With 6 bases clipped from V and 7 bases from J, the junction kept 8 bases outside the gene matches. CDR3 size: 14 residues. Germline values: CDR1 ENHRY, CDR2 SYGVKD.

The CDR3 DNA reads TGTGCCAGTAGTATGGTAAAGGGGAGGGATTCACCCCTCCACTTT. It yields the protein CASSMVKGRDSPLHF. The V gene is TRBV19, the J gene TRBJ1-6; weak D call: TRBD1 (5 bases). This CDR3 is 15 amino acids long. CDR1 and CDR2 from the germline V gene are LNHDA and SQIVND (reference sequence). Trimming cost V 3 bases and J 8 bases, with 14 bases left between them.

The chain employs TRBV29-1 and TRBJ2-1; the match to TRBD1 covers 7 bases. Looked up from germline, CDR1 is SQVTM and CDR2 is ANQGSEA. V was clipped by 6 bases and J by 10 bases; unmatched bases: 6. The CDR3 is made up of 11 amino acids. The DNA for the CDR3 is TGCAGCGTCTCGGGACAGATGGAGCAGTTCTTC. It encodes CSVSGQMEQFF.

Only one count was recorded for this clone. CDR3 residues: CSANGQETQYF. As DNA, the CDR3 is TGCAGTGCTAACGGCCAAGAGACCCAGTACTTC. The chain links TRBV20-1 to TRBJ2-5, with unresolved D. This CDR3 has 11 amino acids. The ends were cut back, 4 bases at V and 1 base at J, with 4 bases in the middle. CDR1 and CDR2 from the germline V gene are DFQATT and SNEGSKA (reference sequence).

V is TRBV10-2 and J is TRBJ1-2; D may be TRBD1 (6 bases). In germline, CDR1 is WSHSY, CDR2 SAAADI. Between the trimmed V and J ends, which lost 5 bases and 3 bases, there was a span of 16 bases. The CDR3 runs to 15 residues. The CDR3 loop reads CASSYTGGGDYGYTF. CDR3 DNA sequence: TGCGCCAGCAGTTACACGGGGGGGGGCGACTATGGCTACACCTTC.

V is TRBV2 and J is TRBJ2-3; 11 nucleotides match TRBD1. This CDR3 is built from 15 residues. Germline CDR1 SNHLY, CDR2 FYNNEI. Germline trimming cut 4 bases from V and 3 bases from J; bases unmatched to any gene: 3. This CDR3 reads CASSVDRGRTDTQYF. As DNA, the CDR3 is TGTGCCAGCAGTGTGGACAGGGGGCGGACAGATACGCAGTATTTT.

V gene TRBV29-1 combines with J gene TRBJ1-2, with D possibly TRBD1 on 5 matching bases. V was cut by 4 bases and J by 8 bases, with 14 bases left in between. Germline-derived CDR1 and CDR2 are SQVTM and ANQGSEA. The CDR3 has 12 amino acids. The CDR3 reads CSVGGAGTGYTF. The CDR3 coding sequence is TGCAGCGTTGGAGGAGCGGGGACCGGCTACACCTTC.

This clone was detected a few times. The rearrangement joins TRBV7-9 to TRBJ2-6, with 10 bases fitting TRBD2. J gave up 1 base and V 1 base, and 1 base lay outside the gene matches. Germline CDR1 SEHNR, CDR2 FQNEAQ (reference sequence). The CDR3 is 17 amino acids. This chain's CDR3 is CASSLVLAGSGANVLTF. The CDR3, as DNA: TGTGCCAGCAGCTTAGTACTAGCGGGGTCTGGGGCCAACGTCCTGACTTTC. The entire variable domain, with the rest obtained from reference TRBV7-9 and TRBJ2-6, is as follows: DTGVSQNPRHKITKRGQNVTFRCDPISEHNRLYWYRQTLGQGPEFLTYFQNEAQLEKSRLLSDRFSAERPKGSFSTLEIQRTEQGDSAMYLCASSLVLAGSGANVLTFGAGSRLTVL.

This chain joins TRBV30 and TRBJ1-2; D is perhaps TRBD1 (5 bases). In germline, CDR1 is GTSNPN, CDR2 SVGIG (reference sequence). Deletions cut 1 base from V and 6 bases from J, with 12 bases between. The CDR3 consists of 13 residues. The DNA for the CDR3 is TGTGCCTGGAGTGCTGGTAGGGGTCATGGCTACACCTTC. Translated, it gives CAWSAGRGHGYTF.